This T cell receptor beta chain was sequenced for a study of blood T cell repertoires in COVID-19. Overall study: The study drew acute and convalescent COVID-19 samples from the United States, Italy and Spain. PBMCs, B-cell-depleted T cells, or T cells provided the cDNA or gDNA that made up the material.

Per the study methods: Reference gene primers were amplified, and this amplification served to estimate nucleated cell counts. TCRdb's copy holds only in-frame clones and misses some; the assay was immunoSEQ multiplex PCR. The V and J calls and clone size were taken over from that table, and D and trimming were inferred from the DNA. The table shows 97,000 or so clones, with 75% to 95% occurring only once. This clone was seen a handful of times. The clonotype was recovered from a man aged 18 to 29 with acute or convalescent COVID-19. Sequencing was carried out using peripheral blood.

The CDR3 region is CASSSTRLAGGLNTGELFF. The CDR3 bases are TGTGCCAGCAGCTCGACCAGACTAGCGGGAGGGCTGAACACCGGGGAGCTGTTTTTT. The chain recombines TRBV7-9 with TRBJ2-2; 14 positions agree with TRBD2. Trimming took 4 bases from V and 1 from J; bases not matched to a gene: 8. There are 19 residues in the CDR3. Germline CDR1 and CDR2: SEHNR and FQNEAQ (reference sequence).